A single sample gave rise to the 30 T cell receptor beta chains below, sequenced in a study of blood T cell repertoires in COVID-19. The data were produced by immunoSEQ multiplex PCR, yet TCRdb's version contains in-frame clones alone and is incomplete. Altogether 98,000 or so clones are present, 89% being singletons, with the ten largest covering under 5.5%. The sequenced sample was peripheral blood. The receptors originated from a man in his sixties with COVID-19, enrolled during active disease.

The chain couples TRBV28 to TRBJ1-5; 8 nucleotides match TRBD1. This CDR3 comprises 14 residues. Germline V gene data show CDR1 as MDHEN and CDR2 as SYDVKM. With V trimmed by 2 bases and J by 4 bases, 1 base remained unmatched. The CDR3 coding sequence is TGTGCCAGCAGTTTAAGACAGGGGAATCAGCCCCAGCATTTT. Its translation: CASSLRQGNQPQHF.

The chain couples TRBV30 to TRBJ2-7; the D gene is possibly TRBD1 (6 bases). Germline values: CDR1 GTSNPN, CDR2 SVGIG (reference sequence). The CDR3 runs to 15 residues. Deletions cut 4 bases from V and 0 bases from J, with 16 bases between. This chain's CDR3 is CAWTPPGTSSYEQYF. CDR3 coding DNA: TGTGCCTGGACTCCCCCCGGGACAAGCTCCTACGAGCAGTACTTC.

This chain joins TRBV6-2 or TRBV6-3 and TRBJ2-7; 8 bases line up with TRBD2. Germline V gene data show CDR1 as MNHEY and CDR2 as SVGEGT. This CDR3 is 13 amino acids long. With 5 bases clipped from V and 3 bases from J, the junction kept 3 bases outside the gene matches. CDR3 amino acids: CASSLAGLYEQYF. The CDR3 DNA sequence: TGTGCCAGCAGTCTAGCGGGCCTCTACGAGCAGTACTTC.

This clone was found a few times. The V gene is TRBV7-9, the J gene TRBJ1-5; unclear D gene. The CDR3 sequence is 13 residues long. Germline CDR1 is SEHNR and CDR2 is FQNEAQ (reference sequence). V was cut by 1 base and J by 7 bases, with 8 bases left in between. The CDR3 spells CASSLEWEQPQHF. In DNA, the CDR3 is TGTGCCAGCAGCTTAGAATGGGAGCAGCCCCAGCATTTT.

The chain couples TRBV19 to TRBJ2-7, with 16 bases fitting TRBD2. The length of the CDR3 is 18 residues. Germline CDR1 is LNHDA and CDR2 is SQIVND (reference sequence). Germline trimming cut 3 bases from V and 3 bases from J; bases unmatched to any gene: 8. CDR3 bases: TGTGCCAGTAGTATCAGGGGACTAGCGGGAGGGAAGCTCTACGAGCAGTACTTC. It specifies CASSIRGLAGGKLYEQYF.

This chain links TRBV9 with TRBJ2-2, with TRBD1 matching 10 bases. CDR1 is SGDLS, CDR2 YYNGEE, per germline. This CDR3 is built from 14 residues. V lost 3 bases and J lost 4; bases outside the gene matches: 0. CDR3 sequence: CASSGTGGTGELFF. The CDR3 bases are TGTGCCAGCAGCGGGACAGGGGGCACCGGGGAGCTGTTTTTT.

This chain connects TRBV30 to TRBJ2-1; 12 nucleotides align to TRBD2. This CDR3 is 19 amino acids long. The junction had 14 bases not matched to a gene; V was cut back by 0 bases and J by 5 bases. Germline CDR1 GTSNPN, CDR2 SVGIG (reference sequence). The CDR3 nucleotides are TGTGCCTGGAGTGTACCCTGGGCTAGCGGGAGGGTCGGGAACAATGAGCAGTTCTTC. Amino acid sequence: CAWSVPWASGRVGNNEQFF.

The chain joins TRBV20-1 to TRBJ1-2; no clear D. The CDR3 has 11 residues. The ends were cut back, 8 bases at V and 2 bases at J, with 9 bases in the middle. Per the germline V gene, CDR1 is DFQATT and CDR2 is SNEGSKA (reference sequence). CDR3 loop: CSPTGNYGYTF. The CDR3, as DNA: TGCAGTCCTACCGGGAACTATGGCTACACCTTC.

In its sample, this clone was seen once. The rearrangement joins TRBV6-5 to TRBJ1-2, with 9 positions matching TRBD1. Losses at the gene ends were 6 bases for V and 3 bases for J; bases not matched to a gene: 8. CDR1 is MNHEY and CDR2 is SVGAGI in the germline V gene. This CDR3 is 15 amino acids long. CDR3 DNA sequence: TGTGCCAGCAGCGACACGGGACAGGGCCACTATGGCTACACCTTC. Translating it yields CASSDTGQGHYGYTF.

This clone showed up just a few times. The chain couples TRBV7-9 to TRBJ2-5; no definite D call. Trimming took 6 bases from V and 5 from J, leaving 10 bases between them. This CDR3 has 12 residues. The germline V gene encodes CDR1 SEHNR and CDR2 FQNEAQ (reference sequence). The CDR3 region is CASRANYETQYF. The CDR3 nucleotides are TGTGCCAGCAGGGCAAACTACGAGACCCAGTACTTC.

The chain couples TRBV5-6 to TRBJ1-2; D not resolved. V lost 4 bases to trimming and J lost 4 bases, with 14 bases between them. This CDR3 contains 14 residues. Germline CDR1 reads SGHDT; CDR2 reads YYEEEE. CDR3 in amino acids: CASSLQEDIYGYTF. The CDR3 nucleotides are TGTGCCAGCAGCCTGCAGGAGGATATCTATGGCTACACCTTC.

The rearrangement joins TRBV6-6 to TRBJ1-2, with a possible D match to TRBD1 (5 bases). This CDR3 is built from 13 residues. Germline V gives CDR1 MNHNY, CDR2 SVGAGI (reference sequence). V lost 6 bases and J lost 8, with 16 bases in between. The CDR3, as DNA: TGTGCCAGCAGGGGGCAGGGAGGTTGGGGCTACACCTTC. This codes for CASRGQGGWGYTF.

This chain joins TRBV23-1 and TRBJ1-1, with TRBD1 as a possible D gene (6 bases). TRBV23-1 counts as an open reading frame of uncertain function. This CDR3 contains 17 residues. The ends were cut back, 2 bases at V and 0 bases at J, with 16 bases in the middle. CDR3 DNA sequence: TGCGCCAGCAGTCAAGGACAGAATAGAGGGTTGAACACTGAAGCTTTCTTT. Translated, it gives CASSQGQNRGLNTEAFF.

This sequence joins TRBV6-2 or TRBV6-3 and TRBJ1-6, with a weak D call TRBD1 (6 bases). Germline CDR1 is MNHEY and CDR2 is SVGEGT. The CDR3 runs to 12 residues. V shed 5 bases and J shed 7 bases, with 6 bases lying between them. The CDR3 is CASSTGNSPLHF. CDR3 sequence (DNA): TGTGCCAGCAGTACAGGGAATTCACCCCTCCACTTT.

This clone was detected only a few times. This sample also contains other DNA sequences that code for the same CDR3. The chain combines TRBV5-4 with TRBJ1-1, with D tentatively TRBD1 (5 bases). CDR3 length: 13 amino acids. Germline CDR1 SGHNT, CDR2 YYREEE (reference sequence). V was trimmed by 4 bases and J by 1 base, leaving 8 bases between them. CDR3: CASSLDRNTEAFF. The CDR3 DNA reads TGTGCCAGCAGCCTTGACAGGAACACTGAAGCTTTCTTT.

The CDR3: CASSFTDAYEQYF. CDR3 DNA: TGCGCCAGCAGCTTCACAGATGCCTACGAGCAGTACTTC. The chain joins TRBV5-1 to TRBJ2-7; D is uncertain. CDR1 and CDR2 (germline): SGHRS, YFSETQ. The CDR3 length is 13 residues. V lost 2 bases and J lost 2, with 8 bases in between.

This clone showed up just a few times. The rearrangement links TRBV9 to TRBJ1-4, with D possibly matching TRBD1 (5 bases). The germline V gene encodes CDR1 SGDLS and CDR2 YYNGEE. CDR3 length: 14 residues. The V end was cut by 3 bases, the J end by 8 bases, with 14 bases between. The CDR3 DNA is TGTGCCAGCAGCGCCGAGGGGAGGTGGGAAAAACTGTTTTTT. Translation gives CASSAEGRWEKLFF.

The chain links TRBV24-1 to TRBJ2-3; 10 bases are shared with TRBD2. The J segment lost 3 bases and the V segment lost 7 bases, leaving 0 bases of the junction unmatched. Per the germline V gene, CDR1 is KGHDR and CDR2 is SFDVKD. CDR3 length equals 13 residues. The CDR3 DNA reads as TGTGCCACCAGGACTAGCGGGACAGATACGCAGTATTTT. The encoded protein is CATRTSGTDTQYF.

This clone was counted a single time. CDR3 in amino acids: CASSTPTGTAFSGNTIYF. The CDR3 bases are TGTGCCAGCAGCACACCTACCGGGACAGCTTTCTCTGGAAACACCATATATTTT. The chain uses TRBV9 and TRBJ1-3; TRBD1 matches 7 bases. V was pared by 4 bases and J by 0 bases, with 13 bases of the junction left unmatched. The CDR3 spans 18 residues. CDR1 is SGDLS and CDR2 is YYNGEE in the germline V gene. Supplemented by reference TRBV9 and TRBJ1-3, the full variable domain reads DSGVTQTPKHLITATGQRVTLRCSPRSGDLSVYWYQQSLDQGLQFLIQYYNGEERAKGNILERFSAQQFPDLHSELNLSSLELGDSALYFCASSTPTGTAFSGNTIYFGEGSWLTVV.

V gene TRBV12-3 or TRBV12-4 combines with J gene TRBJ2-1, with D hard to call. Deletions cut 1 base from V and 6 bases from J, with 7 bases between. This CDR3 has 13 amino acids. The CDR3 region has the DNA TGTGCCAGCAGTTTAGGACTCCCCAATGAGCAGTTCTTC. Translated, it gives CASSLGLPNEQFF.

The V call is TRBV6-6, the J call TRBJ1-5, with a weak D call TRBD1 (5 bases). The germline V and J ends were trimmed by 7 bases and 4 bases, with 14 bases remaining between them. Germline-derived CDR1 and CDR2 are MNHNY and SVGAGI (reference sequence). CDR3 length equals 14 residues. Here the CDR3 DNA reads TGTGCCAGCAACATTCAGGGTTTTAATCAGCCCCAGCATTTT. Amino acids: CASNIQGFNQPQHF.

V usage is TRBV4-3 and J usage is TRBJ1-5, with D perhaps TRBD1 (5 bases). Germline assignment: CDR1 LGHNA and CDR2 YSLEER. V dropped 0 bases and J dropped 4 bases, with 7 bases sitting between them. CDR3 length: 14 amino acids. CDR3 sequence (DNA): TGCGCCAGCAGCCAAGATCGGGGGAATCAGCCCCAGCATTTT. Encoded protein: CASSQDRGNQPQHF.

The rearrangement links TRBV28 to TRBJ2-7; the match to TRBD1 covers 8 bases. Looked up from germline, CDR1 is MDHEN and CDR2 is SYDVKM. The CDR3 spans 15 residues. V shed 6 bases and J 0 bases; nucleotides not matched to a gene: 7. The CDR3, as DNA: TGTGCCAGCAGACTTACAGGGGGAAACTCCTACGAGCAGTACTTC. This translates into CASRLTGGNSYEQYF.

This chain joins TRBV5-6 and TRBJ2-7, with 7 bases matching TRBD2. Per the germline V gene, CDR1 is SGHDT and CDR2 is YYEEEE. CDR3 length: 14 amino acids. V shed 6 bases, J shed 3 bases, and the junction held 9 bases outside the gene matches. The CDR3 sequence is CASIQWASGYEQYF. DNA of the CDR3: TGTGCCAGCATCCAGTGGGCTAGCGGCTACGAGCAGTACTTC.

The CDR3 sequence is CASSEGSGVSYTF. CDR3 sequence (DNA): TGTGCCAGCAGTGAAGGCAGCGGGGTGAGCTACACCTTC. J is TRBJ1-2 and V is TRBV6-1; no clear D gene. Germline loops: CDR1 MNHNS, CDR2 SASEGT. CDR3 size: 13 residues. The ends were cut back, 1 base at V and 9 bases at J, with 12 bases in the middle.

This clone was observed a few times. The chain uses TRBV7-9 and TRBJ2-7; 8 bases align to TRBD1. The CDR3 sequence is 13 residues long. Germline CDR1 is SEHNR and CDR2 is FQNEAQ (reference sequence). The V segment lost 5 bases and the J segment 4 bases; nucleotides outside the gene matches: 4. Here the CDR3 DNA reads TGTGCCAGCAGCACGGACAGGGTATACGAGCAGTACTTC. Amino acids: CASSTDRVYEQYF.

This rearrangement joins TRBV6-6 to TRBJ2-7; 7 bases match TRBD1. Unmatched junction bases numbered 5, after V lost 6 bases and J lost 3 bases. The CDR3 has 13 residues. CDR1 and CDR2 (germline): MNHNY, SVGAGI (reference sequence). The DNA for the CDR3 is TGTGCCAGCAGAGACAGGGCTAGCTACGAGCAGTACTTC. Amino acids: CASRDRASYEQYF.

The chain combines TRBV5-1 with TRBJ2-7; 10 nucleotides match TRBD2. V was pared by 0 bases and J by 6 bases, with 0 bases of the junction left unmatched. Germline values: CDR1 SGHRS, CDR2 YFSETQ. There are 13 residues in the CDR3. As DNA, the CDR3 is TGCGCCAGCAGCTTGGTAGCGGGAGGCGAGCAGTACTTC. Its protein is CASSLVAGGEQYF.

This clone was recorded a few times. This chain uses TRBV6-5 with TRBJ1-2; the D gene is possibly TRBD1 (5 bases). Germline V gene sequence: CDR1 MNHEY, CDR2 SVGAGI. V lost 5 bases and J 2 bases, leaving 15 bases between the germline ends. This CDR3 has 15 amino acids. The chain's CDR3 is CASSQTWGKNYGYTF. The CDR3 coding sequence is TGTGCCAGCAGTCAGACGTGGGGCAAGAACTATGGCTACACCTTC.

This rearrangement joins TRBV25-1 to TRBJ2-7; 8 positions match TRBD2. V was clipped by 6 bases and J by 4 bases; unmatched bases: 8. Germline CDR1 MGHDK, CDR2 SYGVNS. The CDR3 has 14 amino acids. CDR3 sequence (DNA): TGTGCCAGCAGACCAAGCGGGAGTGTGTACGAGCAGTACTTC. This gives the protein CASRPSGSVYEQYF.